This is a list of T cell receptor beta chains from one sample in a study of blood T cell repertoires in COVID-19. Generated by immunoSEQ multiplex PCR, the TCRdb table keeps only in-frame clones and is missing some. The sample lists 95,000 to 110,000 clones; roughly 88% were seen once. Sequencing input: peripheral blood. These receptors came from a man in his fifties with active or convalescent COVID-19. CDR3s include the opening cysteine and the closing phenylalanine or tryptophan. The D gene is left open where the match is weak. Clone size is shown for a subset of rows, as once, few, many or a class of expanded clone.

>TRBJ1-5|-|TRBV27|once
TGTGCCAGCAGTTTAACGTCAGGCCAGCCCCAGCATTTT
CASSLTSGQPQHF
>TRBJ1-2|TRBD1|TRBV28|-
TGTGCCAGCAGTTTTCAGGGGGTAATTGGCTACACCTTC
CASSFQGVIGYTF
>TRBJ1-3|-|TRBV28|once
TGTGCCAGCAGCCGAACAGGACAGAGCGTCTCTGGAAACACCATATATTTT
CASSRTGQSVSGNTIYF
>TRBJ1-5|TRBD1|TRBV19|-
TGTGCCAGTAGTATCCGGACAGGGACTATGGCCGAGCCCCAGCATTTT
CASSIRTGTMAEPQHF
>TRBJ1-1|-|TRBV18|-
TGTGCCAGCTCGGCGAATGAGGCTTACACTGAAGCTTTCTTT
CASSANEAYTEAFF
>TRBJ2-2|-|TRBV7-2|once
TGTGCCAGCAGCTTAGGACTTGGGAACACCGGGGAGCTGTTTTTT
CASSLGLGNTGELFF
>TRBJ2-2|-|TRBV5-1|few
TGCGCCAGCAGCTTGCAGGCGAACACCGGGGAGCTGTTTTTT
CASSLQANTGELFF
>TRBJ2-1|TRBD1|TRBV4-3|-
TGCGCCAGCAGCCAAGACCCCGACAGGGGGCGCATCAATGAGCAGTTCTTC
CASSQDPDRGRINEQFF
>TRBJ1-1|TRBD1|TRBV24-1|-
TGTGCCACCAGTAAAACAGGGGCAACTGAAGCTTTCTTT
CATSKTGATEAFF
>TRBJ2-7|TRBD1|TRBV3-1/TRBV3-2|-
TGTGCCAGCAGCCCGGACCCAGGGGGAAGTTTTTACGAGCAGTACTTC
CASSPDPGGSFYEQYF
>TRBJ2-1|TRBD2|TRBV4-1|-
TGCGCCAGCAGCCAAGGCACTAGCGGGAGGGCCCCCCATGAGCAGTTCTTC
CASSQGTSGRAPHEQFF
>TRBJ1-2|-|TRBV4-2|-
TGTGCCAGCAGCCAAGTCGGGAATAACTATGGCTACACCTTC
CASSQVGNNYGYTF
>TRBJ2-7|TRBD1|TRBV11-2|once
TGTGCCAGCAGCTCAATATCAAGACAGGGCGACTACGAGCAGTACTTC
CASSSISRQGDYEQYF
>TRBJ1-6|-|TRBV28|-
TGTGCCAGCAGGAATGAACAGAAAAATTCACCCCTCCACTTT
CASRNEQKNSPLHF
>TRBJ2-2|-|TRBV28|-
TGTGCCAGCAGTTTAGGCAGGGGTCCCAACACCGGGGAGCTGTTTTTT
CASSLGRGPNTGELFF
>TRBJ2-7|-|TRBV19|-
TGTGCCAGTAGTATAGGAGGCGGGACCTACGAGCAGTACTTC
CASSIGGGTYEQYF
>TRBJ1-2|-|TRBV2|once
TGTGCCAGCCTCCGTCTCGAAAGCCTCGATGGCTACACCTTC
CASLRLESLDGYTF
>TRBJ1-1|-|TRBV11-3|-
TGTGCCAGCAGTTCTTCCGACGGGGACACTGAAGCTTTCTTT
CASSSSDGDTEAFF
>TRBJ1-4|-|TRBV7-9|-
TGTGCCAGCAGCTCGCCCAGGGCCGAGGAAAAACTGTTTTTT
CASSSPRAEEKLFF
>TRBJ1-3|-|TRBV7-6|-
TGTGCCAACAGGAGCTCTGGAAACACCATATATTTT
CANRSSGNTIYF
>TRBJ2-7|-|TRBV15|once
TGTGCCACCAGCAGAGATAGGACACTCGAGCAGTACTTC
CATSRDRTLEQYF
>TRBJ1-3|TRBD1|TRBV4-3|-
TGCGCCAGCAGCGCAGGGGGGCTCTCTGGAAACACCATATATTTT
CASSAGGLSGNTIYF
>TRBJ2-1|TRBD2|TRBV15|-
TGTGCCACCAGCAGAGCAGCGGGAGCCCCCGTCGGTGAGCAGTTCTTC
CATSRAAGAPVGEQFF
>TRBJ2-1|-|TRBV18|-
TGTGCCAGCTCCCGGGGACTCGCACCTTGGGGCGATGAGCAGTTCTTC
CASSRGLAPWGDEQFF
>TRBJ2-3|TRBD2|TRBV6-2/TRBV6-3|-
TGTGCCAGCAGTTGGGGACTAGCGGGAAGAGATACGCAGTATTTT
CASSWGLAGRDTQYF
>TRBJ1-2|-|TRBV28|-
TGTGCCAGCAGTTTAGACCCCAGGAGGGTTGGCTACACCTTC
CASSLDPRRVGYTF
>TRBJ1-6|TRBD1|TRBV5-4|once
TGTGCCAGCAGCGCCGGACAGGGGCAATTGGCACCCCTCCACTTT
CASSAGQGQLAPLHF
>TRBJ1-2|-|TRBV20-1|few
TGCAGTGCTAGCAGGGCCTATGGCTACACCTTC
CSASRAYGYTF
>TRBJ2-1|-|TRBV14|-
TGTGCCAGCAGCCATCTCGGGAGAGATGTCCGGCTAGAGCAGTTCTTC
CASSHLGRDVRLEQFF
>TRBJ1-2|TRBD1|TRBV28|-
TGTGCCAGCAGTTTCTTGGGACAGGGAGGGCGTGAGGAGGGCTACACCTTC
CASSFLGQGGREEGYTF
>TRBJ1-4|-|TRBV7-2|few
TGTGCCAGCAGCCAGACATGGAAGGTTAATGAAAAACTGTTTTTT
CASSQTWKVNEKLFF
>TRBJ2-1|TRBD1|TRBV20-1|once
TGCAGTGCTAGTTCCGACAGGGGGATCGATGAGCAGTTCTTC
CSASSDRGIDEQFF
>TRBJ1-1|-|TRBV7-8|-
TGTGCCAGCAGCTTATATCCAGCCCGAGGGTCTGAAGCTTTCTTT
CASSLYPARGSEAFF
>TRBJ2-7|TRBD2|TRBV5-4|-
TGTGCCAGCAGCCCCGGACTAGCGGGAAGTTCAGGGTCCTACGAGCAGTACTTC
CASSPGLAGSSGSYEQYF
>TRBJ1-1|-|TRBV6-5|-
TGTGCCAGCACGGACGGGAGAATGAACACTGAAGCTTTCTTT
CASTDGRMNTEAFF
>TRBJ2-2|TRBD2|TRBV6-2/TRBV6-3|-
TGTGCCAGCAGTGGCAGCGGGAGCCCCGGGGAGCTGTTTTTT
CASSGSGSPGELFF
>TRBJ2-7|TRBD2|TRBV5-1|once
TGCGCCAGCAGCTTGGATGGTAGCGGGAGCCTTGGGGTCTACGAGCAGTACTTC
CASSLDGSGSLGVYEQYF